Presented here are 22 T cell receptor beta chains from one specimen sequenced in a study of blood T cell repertoires in COVID-19. The method was immunoSEQ multiplex PCR; TCRdb's version includes in-frame clones alone and lacks a portion of them. This table has under 200,000 clones, 74% appearing once. Sequenced input: peripheral blood. The receptors here all came from an elderly woman with acute or convalescent COVID-19.

The chain couples TRBV3-1 (or the pseudogene TRBV3-2) to TRBJ1-2, with D perhaps matching TRBD1 (5 bases). The CDR3 is 12 amino acids. Trimming pared 4 bases from V and 4 bases from J, leaving 7 bases between. Germline CDR1 is LGHDT and CDR2 is YNNKEL (reference sequence). CDR3 in amino acids: CASSPQGYGYTF. The CDR3 bases are TGTGCCAGCAGCCCCCAGGGCTATGGCTACACCTTC.

J is TRBJ2-5 and V is TRBV28; D may be TRBD1 (6 bases). Germline loops: CDR1 MDHEN, CDR2 SYDVKM. Trimming left V 3 bases short and J 4 bases short, with 12 bases between. CDR3 length: 14 residues. As DNA, the CDR3 is TGTGCCAGCAGTTTTCAGGGGTTAGGAGAGACCCAGTACTTC. This translates into CASSFQGLGETQYF.

V gene TRBV6-5 combines with J gene TRBJ2-2, with 8 bases fitting TRBD1. The CDR3 has 15 residues. CDR1 is MNHEY, CDR2 SVGAGI, per germline. J gave up 6 bases and V 0 bases, and 3 bases lay outside the gene matches. In DNA, the CDR3 is TGTGCCAGCAGTTACTCGAAACAGGGGGCCGGGGAGCTGTTTTTT. This encodes CASSYSKQGAGELFF.

This chain connects TRBV6-6 to TRBJ2-7; no clear D. Germline V gene data show CDR1 as MNHNY and CDR2 as SVGAGI (reference sequence). The length of the CDR3 is 14 residues. The V gene lost 2 bases and the J gene lost 1 base, with 9 bases spanning the gap. The DNA of the CDR3 is TGTGCCAGCAGTTACAGTAGATTTTCCTACGAGCAGTACTTC. Translating it yields CASSYSRFSYEQYF.

This chain uses TRBV18 with TRBJ1-1; a possible D gene is TRBD1 (5 bases). With 4 bases removed from V and 1 base from J, the gap between germline ends came to 7 bases. Germline assignment: CDR1 KGHSH and CDR2 LQKENI. This CDR3 spans 13 amino acids. This CDR3 reads CASSRGTNTEAFF. In DNA form, the CDR3 reads TGTGCCAGCTCACGCGGGACGAACACTGAAGCTTTCTTT. The whole variable domain, remainder taken from reference TRBV18 and TRBJ1-1, is NAGVMQNPRHLVRRRGQEARLRCSPMKGHSHVYWYRQLPEEGLKFMVYLQKENIIDESGMPKERFSAEFPKEGPSILRIQQVVRGDSAAYFCASSRGTNTEAFFGQGTRLTVV.

This clone was seen a few times. The rearrangement links TRBV6-5 to TRBJ2-1; a possible D gene is TRBD2 (5 bases). V was shortened by 0 bases and J by 8 bases, with 14 bases between the two germline ends. The CDR3 is 15 amino acids. CDR1 is MNHEY, CDR2 SVGAGI, per germline. CDR3 region: CASSYSRASSDEQFF. In DNA form, the CDR3 reads TGTGCCAGCAGTTACTCGAGGGCTAGTTCCGATGAGCAGTTCTTC.

The table lists this clone with a count of one. Additional DNA sequences in this sample encode the identical CDR3. The genes are TRBV4-2 and TRBJ1-5, with 7 bases fitting TRBD1. V gave up 0 bases and J gave up 4 bases; unmatched junction bases: 0. CDR1 is LGHNA and CDR2 is YNFKEQ in the germline V gene. The CDR3 runs to 14 residues. The CDR3 sequence: CASSQETGNQPQHF. In DNA, the CDR3 is TGTGCCAGCAGCCAAGAGACAGGGAATCAGCCCCAGCATTTT.

This chain joins TRBV10-3 and TRBJ2-1; D is unresolved. The CDR3 has 12 residues. CDR1 is ENHRY, CDR2 SYGVKD, per germline. Deletions cut 0 bases from V and 6 bases from J, with 3 bases between. The CDR3 DNA reads as TGTGCCATCAGTGAGTCTCTCAATGAGCAGTTCTTC. It specifies CAISESLNEQFF.

This rearrangement joins TRBV28 to TRBJ2-3; 9 bases are a match to TRBD1. Germline V lookup: CDR1 MDHEN, CDR2 SYDVKM. The CDR3 totals 14 residues. Trimming took 6 bases from V and 4 from J; bases not matched to a gene: 5. Here the CDR3 reads CASREQGASDTQYF. DNA of the CDR3: TGTGCCAGCAGAGAACAGGGGGCATCAGATACGCAGTATTTT.

This clone occurred many times. V is TRBV30 and J is TRBJ1-4; D gene uncertain. This CDR3 comprises 12 residues. Trimming stripped 0 bases from V and 8 bases from J, with 7 bases between. Germline assignment: CDR1 GTSNPN and CDR2 SVGIG (reference sequence). For the CDR3, the DNA is TGTGCCTGGAGTGTACTGCGGGAAAAACTGTTTTTT. Its translation: CAWSVLREKLFF.

The chain carries TRBV2 and TRBJ2-2, with D possibly being TRBD2 (5 bases). The CDR3 contains 15 residues. V gave up 0 bases and J gave up 5 bases, with 10 bases separating them. Looked up from germline, CDR1 is SNHLY and CDR2 is FYNNEI. CDR3 DNA: TGTGCCAGCAGTGAAGCGCTTCCGGGGACCGGGGAGCTGTTTTTT. It specifies CASSEALPGTGELFF.

This clone has a single count. V gene TRBV27 combines with J gene TRBJ2-5; no reliable D call. Trimming took off 2 bases at V and 4 bases at J, with 17 bases between the two ends. This CDR3 has 16 residues. Germline V gives CDR1 MNHEY, CDR2 SMNVEV (reference sequence). The CDR3 nucleotides are TGTGCCAGCAGTTTACAGCCCGGCGGAGTTGGAGAGACCCAGTACTTC. Translated: CASSLQPGGVGETQYF.

The CDR3 bases are TGTGCCAGCAGCCAATCAGGGGTTGCTTCACCCCTCCACTTT. It is translated as CASSQSGVASPLHF. The chain couples TRBV16 to TRBJ1-6; tentatively, D is TRBD1 (5 bases). Germline V gene sequence: CDR1 KGHSY, CDR2 FQNENV. CDR3 length equals 14 residues. V dropped 0 bases and J dropped 9 bases, with 9 bases sitting between them.

V usage is TRBV9 and J usage is TRBJ2-1; 7 nucleotides match TRBD1. J gave up 7 bases and V 4 bases, and 11 bases lay outside the gene matches. CDR3 size: 15 residues. Germline assignment: CDR1 SGDLS and CDR2 YYNGEE. The CDR3 spells CASSPTGTPMNEQFF. CDR3 coding DNA: TGTGCCAGCAGCCCGACAGGGACCCCGATGAATGAGCAGTTCTTC.

J is TRBJ1-2 and V is TRBV27; D ambiguous. The germline CDR1 and CDR2 sequences are MNHEY and SMNVEV (reference sequence). Trimming pared 6 bases from V and 5 bases from J, leaving 10 bases between. The CDR3 is made up of 12 amino acids. This CDR3 reads CASSGSAYGYTF. DNA for the CDR3: TGTGCCAGCAGCGGCAGCGCATATGGCTACACCTTC.

To note about this clone: At one end, the junction sequence differs from germline, possibly due to a read error. The chain links TRBV29-1 to TRBJ2-1; D is perhaps TRBD1 (5 bases). The CDR3 consists of 18 residues. The germline gives CDR1 SQVTM, CDR2 ANQGSEA. For the CDR3, the DNA is TGCAGCGTAGAAGCAGTCCCGACAGTCTACGCAAGAGGCAATGAGCAGTTCTTC. This codes for CSVEAVPTVYARGNEQFF.

The V call is TRBV5-1, the J call TRBJ1-1; D remains ambiguous. CDR3 size: 13 residues. V was shortened by 3 bases and J by 3 bases, with 9 bases between the two germline ends. CDR1 is SGHRS, CDR2 YFSETQ, per germline. Here the CDR3 reads CASSYRTDTEAFF. Here the CDR3 DNA reads TGCGCCAGCAGCTACCGGACTGACACTGAAGCTTTCTTT.

In its sample, this clone was seen a few times. The J gene is TRBJ2-3, the V gene TRBV7-9, with D perhaps TRBD2 (5 bases). CDR3 length: 14 amino acids. The germline V gene encodes CDR1 SEHNR and CDR2 FQNEAQ (reference sequence). V was cut by 5 bases and J by 4 bases, with 13 bases left in between. The DNA for the CDR3 is TGTGCCAGCAGCCTCCCACTAGACTCAGATACGCAGTATTTT. Translation: CASSLPLDSDTQYF.

The chain recombines TRBV5-1 with TRBJ2-1, with 7 bases lining up with TRBD2. The CDR3 sequence is 16 residues long. After removal of 1 base from V and 5 bases from J, the junction contained 9 bases not matched to a gene. Germline-derived CDR1 and CDR2 are SGHRS and YFSETQ. The chain's CDR3 is CASSLSEGGPNNEQFF. The DNA of the CDR3 is TGCGCCAGCAGCTTGTCGGAGGGAGGGCCCAACAATGAGCAGTTCTTC. Using reference TRBV5-1 and TRBJ2-1 for the parts outside the CDR3, the full variable domain is KAGVTQTPRYLIKTRGQQVTLSCSPISGHRSVSWYQQTPGQGLQFLFEYFSETQRNKGNFPGRFSGRQFSNSRSEMNVSTLELGDSALYLCASSLSEGGPNNEQFFGPGTRLTVL.

This clone showed up just once. The chain uses TRBV18 and TRBJ1-5; TRBD1 aligns across 10 bases. This CDR3 is built from 15 residues. From germline, CDR1 is KGHSH and CDR2 LQKENI. Germline trimming cut 4 bases from V and 6 bases from J; bases unmatched to any gene: 6. The CDR3: CASSLSTGGGQPQHF. The CDR3 coding sequence is TGTGCCAGCTCACTTTCGACAGGGGGCGGTCAGCCCCAGCATTTT. Using reference TRBV18 and TRBJ1-5 for the parts outside the CDR3, the full variable domain is NAGVMQNPRHLVRRRGQEARLRCSPMKGHSHVYWYRQLPEEGLKFMVYLQKENIIDESGMPKERFSAEFPKEGPSILRIQQVVRGDSAAYFCASSLSTGGGQPQHFGDGTRLSIL.

CDR3 coding DNA: TGTGCCAGCAGCGTAGGTTTGGGACAGGGGGACAATGAGCAGTTCTTC. Translation gives CASSVGLGQGDNEQFF. The chain links TRBV9 to TRBJ2-1; TRBD1 matches at 11 bases. The CDR3 is 16 residues long. Germline trimming cut 0 bases from V and 5 bases from J; bases unmatched to any gene: 4. Germline-derived CDR1 and CDR2 are SGDLS and YYNGEE.

The chain employs TRBV11-2 and TRBJ2-7; 9 nucleotides line up with TRBD1. This CDR3 is 15 amino acids long. V was pared by 3 bases and J by 5 bases, with 8 bases of the junction left unmatched. CDR1 and CDR2 (germline): SGHAT, FQNNGV. The CDR3, as DNA: TGTGCCAGCAGCTTCCAACCGGGACAGGGTAACGAGCAGTACTTC. It is translated as CASSFQPGQGNEQYF.